These 11 T cell receptor beta chains were sequenced from one sample in a study of beta chain features in type 1 diabetes. Every bit of the isolated RNA underwent reverse transcription, so sequencing read expressed TCRB transcripts. Some clones are missing from TCRdb's copy, which holds only in-frame ones; the method was immunoSEQ multiplex PCR. Of 250,000 to 300,000 clones in the sample, roughly 8% are singletons; the top ten hold more than 0.8%. Sequencing was done on a sample of central memory CD4+ T cells from blood. The source is a woman aged 18 to 35 in good health.

This clone was recorded many times. The chain carries TRBV7-9 and TRBJ2-1; the D gene is possibly TRBD1 (6 bases). This CDR3 has 13 residues. The germline V gene encodes CDR1 SEHNR and CDR2 FQNEAQ (reference sequence). Deletions cut 6 bases from V and 5 bases from J, with 11 bases between. CDR3 DNA sequence: TGTGCCAGCAGATGGGGGCCCGACAATGAGCAGTTCTTC. This encodes CASRWGPDNEQFF.

Many counts were recorded for this clone. The CDR3 DNA follows: TGTGCCAGCAGCTTGACAGGGGACCACGAGCAGTACTTC. This encodes CASSLTGDHEQYF. This chain joins TRBV7-9 and TRBJ2-7; 8 bases line up with TRBD1. V lost 3 bases and J lost 5; bases outside the gene matches: 3. This CDR3 has 13 residues. CDR1 and CDR2 (germline): SEHNR, FQNEAQ (reference sequence). The full variable domain, with the rest looked up from reference TRBV7-9 and TRBJ2-7, is DTGVSQNPRHKITKRGQNVTFRCDPISEHNRLYWYRQTLGQGPEFLTYFQNEAQLEKSRLLSDRFSAERPKGSFSTLEIQRTEQGDSAMYLCASSLTGDHEQYFGPGTRLTVT.

This clone has a handful of counts. The V call is TRBV28, the J call TRBJ2-7; 8 nucleotides match TRBD2. CDR1 is MDHEN, CDR2 SYDVKM, per germline. The CDR3 runs 13 residues. In DNA, the CDR3 is TGTGTCAGTTCCCCCGGGGGGGTCTACGAGCAGTACGTC. Its translation: CVSSPGGVYEQYV.

The chain joins TRBV7-2 to TRBJ1-2; weak D call: TRBD1 (5 bases). Germline CDR1 reads SGHTA; CDR2 reads FQGNSA. Trimming stripped 1 base from V and 4 bases from J, with 10 bases between. The CDR3 covers 14 residues. For the CDR3, the DNA is TGTGCCAGCAGCTTAGATCCCGGGGCCTATGGCTACACCTTC. It yields the protein CASSLDPGAYGYTF.

The chain uses TRBV6-6 and TRBJ2-5; 8 nucleotides agree with TRBD2. Germline V CDR1 and CDR2: MNHNY, SVGAGI (reference sequence). After removal of 8 bases from V and 5 bases from J, the junction contained 4 bases not matched to a gene. The CDR3 spans 12 residues. CDR3 region: CASRGGEETQYF. CDR3 in DNA: TGTGCCAGCCGGGGGGGGGAGGAGACCCAGTACTTC.

The chain combines TRBV25-1 with TRBJ2-2, with D unclear. V lost 2 bases to trimming and J lost 6 bases, with 22 bases between them. Per the germline V gene, CDR1 is MGHDK and CDR2 is SYGVNS. The CDR3 is 18 amino acids. The CDR3, as DNA: TGTGCCAGCAGTGAAGGAGCAGGATTCAAACAACCCGCCGGGGAGCTGTTTTTT. Residues: CASSEGAGFKQPAGELFF.

Note on this clone: The junction differs from germline at one of its ends, possibly a read error. The chain links TRBV2 to TRBJ1-2; no firm D call. The germline V gene has CDR1 SNHLY and CDR2 FYNNEI. CDR3 length: 13 residues. This CDR3 is CASSEAAELRVSF. The CDR3 DNA follows: TGTGCCAGCAGTGAAGCTGCGGAACTTCGCGTGTCCTTC.

This CDR3 is CASSPLPGDSGELFF. The CDR3 DNA sequence: TGTGCCAGCTCACCACTACCCGGGGATTCCGGGGAGCTGTTTTTT. V and J are TRBV18 and TRBJ2-2, with a possible D match to TRBD2 (5 bases). CDR3 size: 15 residues. Trimming left V 1 base short and J 6 bases short, with 12 bases between. Germline V gives CDR1 KGHSH, CDR2 LQKENI.

This clone has ten or more counts. The rearrangement uses TRBV9 and TRBJ2-3; D gene uncertain. There are 14 residues in the CDR3. Trimming removed 2 bases at V and 4 bases at J, with 11 bases between. Germline CDR1 and CDR2: SGDLS and YYNGEE. DNA of the CDR3: TGTGCCAGCAGCGTTGGGAATGGTCCAGATACGCAGTATTTT. It specifies CASSVGNGPDTQYF.

The V gene is TRBV2, the J gene TRBJ1-5; perhaps TRBD1 as D (5 bases). The V gene's germline CDR1 is SNHLY and CDR2 FYNNEI. The CDR3 length is 14 residues. Trimming cost V 2 bases and J 7 bases, with 12 bases left between them. CDR3 loop: CASSEIQGGQPQHF. CDR3 sequence (DNA): TGTGCCAGCAGTGAAATCCAGGGAGGGCAGCCCCAGCATTTT.

The rearrangement links TRBV29-1 to TRBJ2-5, with D unresolved. The germline V and J ends were trimmed by 4 bases and 1 base, with 10 bases remaining between them. The CDR3 is 13 residues long. Germline loops: CDR1 SQVTM, CDR2 ANQGSEA. The CDR3 here is CSVAVGSQETQYF. DNA for the CDR3: TGCAGCGTTGCGGTAGGGTCCCAAGAGACCCAGTACTTC.